This entry lists 29 T cell receptor beta chains sequenced from one sample in a study of relationships among human T cell subsets. The T cell receptor alpha and beta CDR3 regions were amplified from mRNA by semiquantitative ARM-PCR. Tagged nested gene-specific primers were used first, then communal superprimers amplified exponentially. MiXCR, applied by TCRdb to the multiplex PCR reads, yields one record per CDR3 protein. This sample carries about 13,000 distinct CDR3 sequences, approximately 67% of them seen once, and the ten largest clones take 25% to 30%. Bead selections for CD25, CD56 and CD294 left a flow-through collected as Th1 cells. Sample: CD4+ Th1 cells sorted from blood. The receptor source for this set is a man aged 35 to 55 in good health.

Turning to this clonotype: The CDR3 carries no conserved terminal phenylalanine or tryptophan, so it likely arises from a read error. The chain recombines TRBV10-2 with TRBJ1-1; TRBD1 aligns across 9 bases. CDR1 is WSHSY and CDR2 is SAAADI in the germline V gene. The CDR3 covers 14 residues. With V trimmed by 7 bases and J by 10 bases, 13 bases remained unmatched. As DNA, the CDR3 is TGCGCCAGCACGAGTCGCGGTTTGGACAGGGGAGCTTTCCTT. This gives the protein CASTSRGLDRGAFL.

Of note for this clonotype: This likely comes from a read error, as the CDR3 has no conserved phenylalanine or tryptophan at its end. The chain couples TRBV4-1 to TRBJ1-1, with D possibly matching TRBD1 (5 bases). CDR3 size: 14 residues. Germline assignment: CDR1 MGHRA and CDR2 YSYEKL. Trimming pared 1 base from V and 4 bases from J, leaving 10 bases between. This chain's CDR3 is CASSQGGPGTEAFL. The CDR3 DNA is TGCGCCAGCAGCCAAGGGGGCCCCGGCACTGAAGCTTTCCTT.

The J gene is TRBJ2-7, the V gene TRBV6-6; D ambiguous. V was pared by 5 bases and J by 3 bases, with 5 bases between. CDR3 length: 11 amino acids. The germline V gene encodes CDR1 MNHNY and CDR2 SVGAGI (reference sequence). The DNA for the CDR3 is TGTGCCAGCAGTGAAAACTACGAGCAGTACTTC. Residues: CASSENYEQYF.

This chain links TRBV19 with TRBJ1-5, with D unresolved. Per the germline V gene, CDR1 is LNHDA and CDR2 is SQIVND (reference sequence). The CDR3 totals 14 residues. V lost 0 bases and J 0 bases, leaving 3 bases between the germline ends. The CDR3 region is CASSIEYSNQPQHF. CDR3 nucleotide sequence: TGTGCCAGTAGTATAGAGTATAGCAATCAGCCCCAGCATTTT. Variable domain in full (rest from reference TRBV19 and TRBJ1-5): DGGITQSPKYLFRKEGQNVTLSCEQNLNHDAMYWYRQDPGQGLRLIYYSQIVNDFQKGDIAEGYSVSREKKESFPLTVTSAQKNPTAFYLCASSIEYSNQPQHFGDGTRLSIL.

V gene TRBV12-3 or TRBV12-4 combines with J gene TRBJ2-5; TRBD1 matches at 7 bases. V shed 1 base and J 8 bases; nucleotides not matched to a gene: 1. The CDR3 loop spans 12 amino acids. The CDR3 bases are TGTGCCAGCAGTTTAGGGACAGGTACCCAGTACTTC. It encodes CASSLGTGTQYF.

J is TRBJ1-2 and V is TRBV27, with D perhaps matching TRBD1 (6 bases). The CDR3 is 13 amino acids. Per germline, CDR1 MNHEY and CDR2 SMNVEV (reference sequence). V lost 7 bases, J lost 7 bases, and 16 bases lay in between. CDR3: CASTTTGTSGYTF. The CDR3 region has the DNA TGTGCCAGCACAACTACAGGGACCTCTGGCTACACCTTC.

The chain has TRBV3-1 and TRBJ2-4; TRBD2 matches 11 bases. CDR1 is LGHDT, CDR2 YNNKEL, per germline (reference sequence). The ends lost 5 bases at V and 3 bases at J; junction bases unmatched: 3. CDR3 size: 15 residues. The CDR3 loop is CASSLAGGGKNIQYF. The CDR3 region has the DNA TGTGCCAGCAGCTTAGCGGGAGGGGGCAAAAACATTCAGTACTTC.

The V gene is TRBV11-1, the J gene TRBJ2-5; TRBD2 matches 11 bases. This CDR3 has 17 amino acids. V was clipped by 4 bases and J by 3 bases; unmatched bases: 10. Germline V gene sequence: CDR1 SGHAT, CDR2 FQDESV (reference sequence). Here the CDR3 DNA reads TGTGCCAGCAGCTGGGCAATACTAGCGGGGGAGAAAGAGACCCAGTACTTC. This sequence encodes CASSWAILAGEKETQYF.

This clonotype appeared a few times. The rearrangement links TRBV11-2 to TRBJ2-1; tentative D call: TRBD2 (5 bases). The ends were cut back, 6 bases at V and 2 bases at J, with 14 bases in the middle. Germline-derived CDR1 and CDR2 are SGHAT and FQNNGV. CDR3 size: 15 residues. The CDR3 sequence: CASSQRLAAYNEQFF. For the CDR3, the DNA is TGTGCCAGCAGTCAGAGGCTAGCCGCCTACAATGAGCAGTTCTTC.

V is TRBV7-3 and J is TRBJ1-2; D not certain. The ends were cut back, 2 bases at V and 2 bases at J, with 6 bases in the middle. CDR3 length equals 13 residues. Germline assignment: CDR1 SGHTA and CDR2 FQGTGA. DNA of the CDR3: TGTGCCAGCAGCTTACAGCTAAACTATGGCTACACCTTC. Protein product: CASSLQLNYGYTF.

The V gene is TRBV27, the J gene TRBJ2-1; the match to TRBD1 covers 11 bases. Germline values: CDR1 MNHEY, CDR2 SMNVEV (reference sequence). The CDR3 contains 16 residues. V dropped 2 bases and J dropped 5; count of bases not matched to a gene: 5. CDR3 bases: TGTGCCAGCAGTTTAACGGGGACAGGGGGAAACAATGAGCAGTTCTTC. Protein sequence: CASSLTGTGGNNEQFF.

The chain uses TRBV2 and TRBJ1-6; the D is unclear. In germline, CDR1 is SNHLY, CDR2 FYNNEI. The CDR3 extends over 13 amino acids. V dropped 6 bases and J dropped 9 bases, with 12 bases sitting between them. CDR3 bases: TGTGCCAGCAGCGGGATCGGAGGTTCACCCCTCCACTTT. This translates into CASSGIGGSPLHF.

Details on this clonotype: A read error is likely, as this CDR3 ends without the conserved phenylalanine or tryptophan. The chain is built from TRBV20-1 and TRBJ2-7; D is possibly TRBD2 (5 bases). The CDR3 totals 13 residues. With 7 bases removed from V and 3 bases from J, the gap between germline ends came to 16 bases. The V gene's germline CDR1 is DFQATT and CDR2 SNEGSKA (reference sequence). The DNA for the CDR3 is TGCAGTGTAGGGAGTCCCCGAGGCTACGAGCAGTACCTC. Protein product: CSVGSPRGYEQYL.

V and J are TRBV20-1 and TRBJ2-3, with a possible D match to TRBD2 (6 bases). This CDR3 contains 14 residues. The germline CDR1 and CDR2 sequences are DFQATT and SNEGSKA (reference sequence). The CDR3 reads CSADSRLVGDTQYF. The CDR3 DNA reads TGCAGCGCTGACTCAAGACTAGTTGGGGATACGCAGTATTTT.

This clonotype was counted once. The chain has TRBV11-2 and TRBJ2-3, with no clear D. The germline CDR1 and CDR2 sequences are SGHAT and FQNNGV. The CDR3 is 13 residues long. Deletions cut 7 bases from V and 4 bases from J, with 12 bases between. The CDR3 coding sequence is TGTGCCAGCACCTCTACTCTCGCAGATACGCAGTATTTT. Translating gives CASTSTLADTQYF.

This sequence joins TRBV11-2 and TRBJ2-5, with 8 nucleotides matching TRBD1. The germline CDR1 and CDR2 sequences are SGHAT and FQNNGV. The V and J ends lost 5 bases and 5 bases, in that order; junction bases with no gene match: 1. The length of the CDR3 is 12 residues. Here the CDR3 DNA reads TGTGCCAGCAGCCAGGGGGCTGAGACCCAGTACTTC. This gives the protein CASSQGAETQYF.

This clonotype showed up just a few times. The chain carries TRBV6-1 and TRBJ1-5, with no clear D. Trimming removed 3 bases at V and 5 bases at J, with 8 bases between. The CDR3 is made up of 13 amino acids. Germline lookup yields CDR1 MNHNS and CDR2 SASEGT. The DNA of the CDR3 is TGTGCCAGCAGTGATACATACGATCAGCCCCAGCATTTT. Protein: CASSDTYDQPQHF.

The V and J genes are TRBV7-2 and TRBJ2-7, with D maybe TRBD1 (5 bases). Germline V gives CDR1 SGHTA, CDR2 FQGNSA. V shed 0 bases and J shed 6 bases, with 6 bases lying between them. The CDR3 is 12 residues long. This CDR3 is CASSLAQGEQYF. CDR3 in DNA: TGTGCCAGCAGCTTAGCGCAGGGCGAGCAGTACTTC.

The chain is built from TRBV11-2 and TRBJ2-7; D not certain. Germline CDR1 is SGHAT and CDR2 is FQNNGV. The CDR3 extends over 11 amino acids. Trimming took off 5 bases at V and 4 bases at J, with 6 bases between the two ends. CDR3 nucleotide sequence: TGTGCCAGCAGCCATATATACGAGCAGTACTTC. It yields the protein CASSHIYEQYF.

The chain has TRBV7-3 and TRBJ2-2; weak D call: TRBD1 (5 bases). The CDR3 loop spans 15 amino acids. V lost 2 bases to trimming and J lost 4 bases, with 11 bases between them. Looked up from germline, CDR1 is SGHTA and CDR2 is FQGTGA. The CDR3 here is CASSLWQGSTGELFF. DNA of the CDR3: TGTGCCAGCAGCTTATGGCAGGGTAGCACCGGGGAGCTGTTTTTT. Combining the CDR3 with reference TRBV7-3 and TRBJ2-2 gives the whole variable domain GAGVSQTPSNKVTEKGKYVELRCDPISGHTALYWYRQSLGQGPEFLIYFQGTGAADDSGLPNDRFFAVRPEGSVSTLKIQRTERGDSAVYLCASSLWQGSTGELFFGEGSRLTVL.

V and J are TRBV30 and TRBJ2-2, with TRBD1 matching over 10 bases. The junction had 5 bases not matched to a gene; V was cut back by 2 bases and J by 5 bases. Looked up from germline, CDR1 is GTSNPN and CDR2 is SVGIG (reference sequence). The CDR3 sequence is 15 residues long. The CDR3: CAWSRGQGWTGELFF. The CDR3 DNA reads TGTGCCTGGAGTAGGGGACAGGGGTGGACCGGGGAGCTGTTTTTT.

The table lists this clonotype with a count of one. The chain combines TRBV20-1 with TRBJ1-2, with D perhaps TRBD1 (6 bases). V was shortened by 6 bases and J by 6 bases, with 17 bases between the two germline ends. The CDR3 length is 13 residues. Germline-derived CDR1 and CDR2 are DFQATT and SNEGSKA (reference sequence). CDR3 region: CSALRDIPDGYTF. The CDR3 DNA sequence: TGCAGTGCCTTGCGGGACATCCCCGATGGCTACACCTTC.

V and J are TRBV11-3 and TRBJ2-1; D may match TRBD1 or TRBD2 (6 bases each). Trimming shortened V by 0 bases and J by 9 bases, and 15 bases separated the two germline ends. The V gene's germline CDR1 is SGHNT and CDR2 YENEEA. The CDR3 contains 15 residues. CDR3 DNA: TGTGCCAGCAGCTTAGATGGAGGGGGGCGCCCTGAGCAGTTCTTC. Translated: CASSLDGGGRPEQFF.

V is TRBV30 and J is TRBJ2-3, with D perhaps TRBD1 or TRBD2 (5 bases each). This CDR3 is 15 amino acids long. CDR1 and CDR2 from the germline V gene are GTSNPN and SVGIG (reference sequence). The V and J ends lost 4 bases and 2 bases respectively, with 16 bases between them. CDR3 amino acids: CAWTLSEGPTDTQYF. For the CDR3, the DNA is TGTGCCTGGACCCTTTCTGAGGGGCCCACAGATACGCAGTATTTT.

This clonotype was seen more than once but under ten times. The gene calls are TRBV10-3 and TRBJ2-7; a weak D match, TRBD1 (6 bases). Germline-derived CDR1 and CDR2 are ENHRY and SYGVKD. There are 13 residues in the CDR3. Trimming removed 10 bases from V and 4 bases from J, with 17 bases in between. CDR3 in amino acids: CATRTTGRYEQYF. The CDR3 nucleotides are TGTGCCACCCGTACTACAGGGAGATACGAGCAGTACTTC.

This clonotype has more than one count but fewer than ten. An end of the junction differs from the germline gene, which may be a read error. J is TRBJ2-1 and V is TRBV4-1; D possibly corresponds to TRBD2 (7 bases). CDR1 is MGHRA and CDR2 is YSYEKL in the germline V gene. This CDR3 is built from 14 residues. This CDR3 reads CASSQPGGKNGQFF. Written as DNA, the CDR3 is TGCGCCAGCAGCCAACCGGGGGGCAAGAATGGGCAGTTCTTC.

The chain links TRBV11-2 to TRBJ2-3, with D unresolved. The length of the CDR3 is 13 residues. Germline values: CDR1 SGHAT, CDR2 FQNNGV. V was shortened by 0 bases and J by 3 bases, with 4 bases between the two germline ends. For the CDR3, the DNA is TGTGCCAGCAGCTTAGATAGAACAGATACGCAGTATTTT. Protein product: CASSLDRTDTQYF. Based on the CDR3 plus reference TRBV11-2 and TRBJ2-3, the full variable domain is EAGVAQSPRYKIIEKRQSVAFWCNPISGHATLYWYQQILGQGPKLLIQFQNNGVVDDSQLPKDRFSAERLKGVDSTLKIQPAKLEDSAVYLCASSLDRTDTQYFGPGTRLTVL.

The chain links TRBV28 to TRBJ1-2, with TRBD1 matching over 11 bases. Trimming removed 3 bases from V and 7 bases from J; junction bases left unmatched: 7. Germline V lookup: CDR1 MDHEN, CDR2 SYDVKM. The CDR3 covers 15 residues. CDR3 coding DNA: TGTGCCAGCAGTTTCCCCGGGACAGGGGGTGGTGGCTACACCTTC. Translated, it gives CASSFPGTGGGGYTF.

The V call is TRBV10-3, the J call TRBJ1-1; D is unclear. The CDR3 loop spans 14 amino acids. V gave up 0 bases and J gave up 0 bases, with 5 bases separating them. In germline, CDR1 is ENHRY, CDR2 SYGVKD. DNA for the CDR3: TGTGCCATCAGTGAGTCAGTGGTGAACACTGAAGCTTTCTTT. It encodes CAISESVVNTEAFF.